Shown below are 5 T cell receptor beta chains from a single sample sequenced in a study of Tregs in tolerant kidney transplant recipients. The assay was immunoSEQ multiplex PCR, and TCRdb's table has in-frame clones only and misses some. The sample records some 70,000 clones, 80% to 95% being singletons. The sample in question was CD8+ T cells from blood, obtained before the transplant. The receptors shown here come from a human donor who received a combined kidney and bone marrow transplant.

V is TRBV2 and J is TRBJ2-3, with D possibly matching TRBD2 (5 bases). V was shortened by 2 bases and J by 8 bases, with 20 bases between the two germline ends. The CDR3 sequence is 16 residues long. CDR1 and CDR2 from the germline V gene are SNHLY and FYNNEI. DNA for the CDR3: TGTGCCAGCAGTGAAAGCGGCCTCCCTGGGCTTTGTACGCAGTATTTT. This encodes CASSESGLPGLCTQYF.

The CDR3 region is CASSIGAALPYEQYF. For the CDR3, the DNA is TGTGCCAGTAGTATAGGGGCAGCCTTACCCTACGAGCAGTACTTC. The chain links TRBV19 to TRBJ2-7; D uncertain. V lost 1 base, J lost 2 bases, and 12 bases lay in between. CDR3 length equals 15 residues. CDR1 is LNHDA, CDR2 SQIVND, per germline (reference sequence).

The chain uses TRBV25-1 and TRBJ2-1, with 11 bases fitting TRBD2. V shed 2 bases, J shed 3 bases, and the junction held 3 bases outside the gene matches. The germline gives CDR1 MGHDK, CDR2 SYGVNS. The CDR3 totals 16 residues. The CDR3 region has the DNA TGTGCCAGCAGTGAAGAGGGACTAGCGGACTACAATGAGCAGTTCTTC. Its protein product is CASSEEGLADYNEQFF.

This chain connects TRBV9 to TRBJ2-5; 11 nucleotides align to TRBD2. V was pared by 0 bases and J by 5 bases, with 3 bases of the junction left unmatched. The CDR3 covers 15 residues. CDR1 and CDR2 (germline): SGDLS, YYNGEE. CDR3 DNA sequence: TGTGCCAGCAGCGTAGGTAGCGGGGGGGCGGAGACCCAGTACTTC. Translation: CASSVGSGGAETQYF.

The chain combines TRBV7-9 with TRBJ2-7, with 13 nucleotides matching TRBD2. This CDR3 spans 18 amino acids. Unmatched junction bases numbered 7, after V lost 2 bases and J lost 0 bases. Germline CDR1 and CDR2: SEHNR and FQNEAQ (reference sequence). CDR3 in amino acids: CASSLPTSGGRSSYEQYF. Written as DNA, the CDR3 is TGTGCCAGCAGCTTACCGACTAGCGGGGGGCGGAGCTCCTACGAGCAGTACTTC.